This T cell receptor beta chain was recorded in a study of shared clonotypes between healthy human individuals. In the study overall: Ranging from 18 to 49 in age, donors were two women and a few men.

General study findings and limits: For naive CD4 cells, roughly 5% of clonotypes were shared across a handful of donors. A reduction in generation probabilities was seen for non-shared clonotypes relative to those shared by all four donors.

The data were produced by immunoSEQ multiplex PCR, yet TCRdb's version contains in-frame clones alone and is incomplete. The sample contains about 590,000 clones, less than 97% of which appear only once. The CDR3 extends over 17 amino acids. Germline loops: CDR1 SGHTS, CDR2 YDEGEE. V gave up 1 base and J gave up 0 bases, with 14 bases separating them. The naive CD8 population came from CD45RO-negative cells selected for CCR7, without terminally differentiated effector memory CD45RA+ cells. Donors comprised only Caucasian adults living in Nashville, Tennessee. In the case of this clone: Its antigen is currently unknown.

The sequence derives from a woman aged 25 to 39 in good health. Sequenced sample: naive CD8+ T cells sorted from blood. The V and J genes are TRBV5-8 and TRBJ2-4; the D gene is possibly TRBD2 (5 bases). This CDR3 is CASSLSSGRLAKNIQYF. In DNA form, the CDR3 reads TGTGCCAGCAGCTTGTCATCGGGGAGACTAGCCAAAAACATTCAGTACTTC. Drawing the rest from reference TRBV5-8 and TRBJ2-4, the complete variable domain is EAGVTQSPTHLIKTRGQQATLRCSPISGHTSVYWYQQALGLGLQFLLWYDEGEERNRGNFPPRFSGRQFPNYSSELNVNALELEDSALYLCASSLSSGRLAKNIQYFGAGTRLSVL.